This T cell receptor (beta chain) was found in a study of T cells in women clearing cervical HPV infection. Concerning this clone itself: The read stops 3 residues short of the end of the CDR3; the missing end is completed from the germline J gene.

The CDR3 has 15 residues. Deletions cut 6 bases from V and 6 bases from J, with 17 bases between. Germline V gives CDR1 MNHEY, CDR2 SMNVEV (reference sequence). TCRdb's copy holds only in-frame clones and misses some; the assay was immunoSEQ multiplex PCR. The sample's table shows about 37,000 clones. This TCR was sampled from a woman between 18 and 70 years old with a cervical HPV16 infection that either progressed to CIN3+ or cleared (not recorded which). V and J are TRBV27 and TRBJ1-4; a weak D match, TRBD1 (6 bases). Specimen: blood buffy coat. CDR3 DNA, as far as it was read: TGTGCCAGCAGCCCCGCGTGGGGGCTCGATGAAAAA. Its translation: CASSPAWGLDEK. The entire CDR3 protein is CASSPAWGLDEKLFF.